The present entry profiles one T cell receptor beta chain with its context. Its specificity is unknown. Clones were sequenced by immunoSEQ multiplex PCR, and TCRdb holds only the in-frame ones, with some missing. Counted here are around 80,000 clones, 70% to 90% occurring once; the ten biggest clones make up roughly 0.7%. The CDR3 is made up of 13 amino acids. Unmatched junction bases numbered 6, after V lost 4 bases and J lost 7 bases. Germline V CDR1 and CDR2: SQVTM, ANQGSEA. The sample is drawn from a study of OX40 agonist ivuxolimab in advanced cancers. Across the study: A history of anti-PD-1, anti-PD-L1 or anti-CTLA-4 therapy was acceptable, and approximately 41% had some. Findings of the study overall: Researchers report that CD8+ T cells had, on average, more expanded clones than CD4+. Nonresponders, in some cases, also had low normalized T-cell clonal expansion.

The specimen comprised CD4+ or CD8+ T cells sorted from blood, sampled in a trial of the OX40 agonist ivuxolimab. The origin of this receptor is an adult with an advanced solid tumor such as melanoma, head and neck, liver or kidney cancer. This rearrangement joins TRBV29-1 to TRBJ1-2; 10 nucleotides line up with TRBD1. In nucleotides, the CDR3 is TGCAGCGTTGGAACCGGGACAGGGGTTGGCTACACCTTC. It yields the protein CSVGTGTGVGYTF.